A selection of T cell receptor beta chains follows, all from one sample in a study of blood T cell repertoires in COVID-19. Only in-frame clones appear in the TCRdb table, and some are missing; sequencing was by immunoSEQ multiplex PCR. The table records fewer than 300,000 clones, roughly 90% of them present only once. The material sequenced was PBMCs or T cells enriched from blood (not recorded which). These receptors all stem from a woman in her 30s who had recovered from COVID-19. The conserved cysteine and the conserved F or W are not part of the CDR3 here.

TRBV5-6,ASSWRGAAQPQH
TRBV9,ASSVGLTGELF
TRBV11-2,ASSSGGNNEQF
TRBV28,ASSPVQREIQETQY
TRBV4-1,ASSHRTGDVTEAF
TRBV3-1/TRBV3-2,ASSLSSSYEQY
TRBV6-1,ASSESAGGTEAF
TRBV28,ASSIQQGYTEAF
TRBV6-4,ASSDSGSPHNEQF
TRBV28,ASSSGSQPQH
TRBV2,ASLTSGYNEQF
TRBV9,ASSAIGGQETQY
TRBV6-5,ASSYFGTSGKGEQF
TRBV30,AWSPSGRSEQY
TRBV9,ASSVETSSYGYT
TRBV11-2,ASSLGDNEQF
TRBV25-1,ASSVGAVSNQPQH
TRBV27,ASRGGATNEKLF
TRBV21-1,AKDRAP
TRBV10-3,AIRKADGNQPQH
TRBV7-9,ASSLGAGSPSEKLF
TRBV5-5,ASSLFGTGDPNYGYT
TRBV2,ASEGFQETQY
TRBV4-3,ASSQDRNSYEQY
TRBV19,ASSIDPRSREQY
TRBV5-6,ASSMTSGNTGELF
TRBV19,ASSQGGAYGYT
TRBV5-6,ASSFGTGGRGETQY
TRBV6-6,ASSYSNGDNQPQH
TRBV9,ASSVVGQGINEQF
TRBV6-2/TRBV6-3,ASSNPLGAREDTQY
TRBV7-8,ASSLGRLAGDYEQY
TRBV15,ATSQGKMLNTEAF
TRBV27,ASSLSRPERGEQF
TRBV6-6,ASSPKRGSLPYEQY
TRBV4-2,ASSQEGTRGYEQY
TRBV28,ASSGYRVTAEAF
TRBV28,ASSPGAGEETQY
TRBV7-9,ASSLWAGRGNQPQH
TRBV7-3,ASSFSSSGNEQF
TRBV5-4,ASSLGAQGTDTQY
TRBV13,ASSLRGREKETQY
TRBV7-6,ASSLDSGRGTDTQY
TRBV29-1,SAGQNTDTQY
TRBV11-2,ASSPDSDTQY
TRBV15,ATSRPAGDGYGYT
TRBV5-1,ASSEGTGNSPLH
TRBV6-6,ASKEAGQGTGNTIY
TRBV5-6,ASSSLGREVSYEQY
TRBV19,ASSPRPSGQPQH
TRBV11-2,ASSLEQVSRTEQY
TRBV18,ASSPDRVDGYT
TRBV5-1,ASRKGTGFSGANVLT
TRBV25-1,ASSEWGYTDTQY